This T cell receptor beta chain was identified during a study of CD8 T cells in Susac syndrome. The wider study: Patients with Susac syndrome had blood drawn and were at that point therapy-naive, on corticosteroids, or on intravenous immunoglobulin alone.

As to this clonotype: What it binds is unknown.

Findings and caveats of the study: Clonal expansion was absent from the CD4+ T cell repertoires in Susac syndrome. As acknowledged by the study, its TCR sequencing and HLA analysis included a relatively small number of individuals.

When the RNA was reverse transcribed, random hexamers were used with an input of about 0.5 to 1 ug. TCRdb fed the immunoSEQ multiplex PCR reads into MiXCR, producing one record per CDR3 protein. The sample shows about 180,000 distinct CDR3 sequences, 94% of them seen only once. Trimming shortened V by 0 bases and J by 0 bases, and 12 bases separated the two germline ends. This CDR3 comprises 16 residues. The V gene's germline CDR1 is MNHEY and CDR2 SVGEGT. This rearrangement joins TRBV6-2 or TRBV6-3 to TRBJ2-7; a possible D gene is TRBD2 (6 bases). The receptor was derived from a human donor with Susac syndrome. The sequencing input was CD4+ T cells from PBMCs. CDR3 loop: CASSYSRTTSSYEQYF. The CDR3 DNA reads TGTGCCAGCAGTTACTCGAGGACTACCTCCTCCTACGAGCAGTACTTC.